The source of this TCR beta chain is a study of T cell repertoires in cytomegalovirus infection. Study details: Matching HLA type, along with CMV infection, was indicated by public TCR beta signatures. Study conclusions and caveats: Dominating the ex vivo response were TCR beta clonotypes that were CMV-specific and HLA-C-restricted.

This CDR3 contains 16 residues. Trimming removed 0 bases from V and 0 bases from J, with 12 bases in between. Germline values: CDR1 MGHRA, CDR2 YSYEKL. On this clonotype: Its antigen is as yet unknown.

TCRdb re-analysed the reads in MiXCR, keeping a single row per CDR3 protein. The sample includes around 530,000 distinct CDR3 sequences, approximately 16% of them seen just once. The chain is built from TRBV4-1 and TRBJ2-7; a weak D match, TRBD2 (6 bases). The sample was CD8+ T cells from PBMCs. The source of this sequence is a human donor in good health (CMV status not recorded). Some clones in this sample may be carry-over from other donors' samples. The CDR3 is CASSQDGGRGSYEQYF. CDR3 DNA: TGCGCCAGCAGCCAAGATGGAGGGCGGGGCTCCTACGAGCAGTACTTC.